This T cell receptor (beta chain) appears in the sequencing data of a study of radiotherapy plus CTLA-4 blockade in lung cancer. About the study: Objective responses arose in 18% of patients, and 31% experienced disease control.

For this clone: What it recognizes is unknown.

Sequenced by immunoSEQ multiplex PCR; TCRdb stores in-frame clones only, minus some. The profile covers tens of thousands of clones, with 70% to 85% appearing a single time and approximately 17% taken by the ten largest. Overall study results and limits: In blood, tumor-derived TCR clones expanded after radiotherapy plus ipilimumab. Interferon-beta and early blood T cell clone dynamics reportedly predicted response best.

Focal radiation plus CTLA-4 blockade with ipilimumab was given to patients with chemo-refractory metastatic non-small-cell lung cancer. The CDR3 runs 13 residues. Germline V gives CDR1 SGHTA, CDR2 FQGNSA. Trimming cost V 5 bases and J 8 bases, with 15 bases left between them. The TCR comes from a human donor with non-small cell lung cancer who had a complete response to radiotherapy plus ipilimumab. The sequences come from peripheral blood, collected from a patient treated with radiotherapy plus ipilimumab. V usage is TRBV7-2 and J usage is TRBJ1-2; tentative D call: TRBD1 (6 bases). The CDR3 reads CASSQRGGRGYTF. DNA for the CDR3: TGTGCCAGCAGCCAGAGGGGGGGCCGAGGCTACACCTTC.